These T cell receptor beta chains were read from a single sample in a study of cytomegalovirus exposure and HLA in healthy donors. Sequencing used immunoSEQ multiplex PCR; TCRdb keeps in-frame clones, though not all of them. The repertoire consists of 90,000 or so clones, with nearly 70% occurring once and the leading ten covering 2.7%. Sequenced: PBMCs. The receptors originated from a man aged 45-65 years in good health and CMV-seronegative. The CDR3 runs from the conserved cysteine through the conserved F or W. D genes are given only for firm matches. Some rows have no size entry. The others give once, few or many, or a class for an expanded clone.

clone_size	d_call	j_call	cdr3_length	v_call	cdr3_nt	cdr3_aa
-	-	TRBJ1-2	13	TRBV5-4	TGTGCCAGCAGCCCGGACAAGAACTATGGCTACACCTTC	CASSPDKNYGYTF
few	TRBD1	TRBJ2-4	16	TRBV7-3	TGTGCCAGCAGCTTATCAGGCGGGACAGGCCAAAACATTCAGTACTTC	CASSLSGGTGQNIQYF
-	-	TRBJ2-5	13	TRBV6-5	TGTGCCATCCGTCCCGGGGGCCAAGAGACCCAGTACTTC	CAIRPGGQETQYF
-	-	TRBJ1-5	15	TRBV2	TGTGCCAGCAGTGAAGCGCGGTGGGGAGGACAGCCCCAGCATTTT	CASSEARWGGQPQHF
-	-	TRBJ2-3	15	TRBV5-4	TGTGCCAGCAGCTTAGGAGTTGCTAGCACAGATACGCAGTATTTT	CASSLGVASTDTQYF
-	-	TRBJ1-1	13	TRBV4-3	TGCGCCAGCAGCCAAGGGCGGACAACTGAAGCTTTCTTT	CASSQGRTTEAFF
few	TRBD1	TRBJ1-1	13	TRBV29-1	TGCAGCGTAGCGAGACAGGGGAACACTGAAGCTTTCTTT	CSVARQGNTEAFF
few	TRBD1	TRBJ1-4	14	TRBV5-1	TGCGCCAGCAGCTTGGAGACAGGGCTTGAAAAACTGTTTTTT	CASSLETGLEKLFF
-	TRBD2	TRBJ2-3	20	TRBV4-1	TGCGCCAGCAGCCTAAGGGTCTGGCGGGGGGCTGGTCGGAGCACAGATACGCAGTATTTT	CASSLRVWRGAGRSTDTQYF
few	TRBD1	TRBJ2-7	14	TRBV28	TGTGCCAGCACCGGGACAGGGCTGTCCTACGAGCAGTACTTC	CASTGTGLSYEQYF
-	TRBD1	TRBJ1-4	15	TRBV5-4	TGTGCCAGCAGCTTAGACAGGGGGCGGACCGAAAAACTGTTTTTT	CASSLDRGRTEKLFF